The 25 T cell receptor beta chains below all came from one sample that was sequenced in a study of blood T cell repertoires in COVID-19. Generated by immunoSEQ multiplex PCR, the TCRdb table keeps only in-frame clones and is missing some. The sample holds around 67,000 clones, approximately 89% seen once. The sequenced sample was peripheral blood. These receptors all stem from a human donor in a cohort sampled during active COVID-19.

The genes are TRBV7-2 and TRBJ1-5; perhaps TRBD1 as D (5 bases). Trimming stripped 5 bases from V and 8 bases from J, with 22 bases between. Germline V CDR1 and CDR2: SGHTA, FQGNSA. The CDR3 is 16 residues long. The chain's CDR3 is CASSLVGGGGVEPQHF. The CDR3 bases are TGTGCCAGCAGCCTAGTGGGGGGTGGAGGAGTGGAGCCCCAGCATTTT.

The chain carries TRBV30 and TRBJ2-7; 7 positions agree with TRBD1. V dropped 6 bases and J dropped 2; count of bases not matched to a gene: 10. Germline V CDR1 and CDR2: GTSNPN, SVGIG (reference sequence). The CDR3 is 14 residues long. The CDR3 sequence: CACLPDRAPYEQYF. As DNA, the CDR3 is TGTGCCTGTCTCCCCGACAGGGCCCCCTACGAGCAGTACTTC.

This chain connects TRBV2 to TRBJ1-4; 7 bases match TRBD1. V lost 4 bases and J lost 6; bases outside the gene matches: 8. Per the germline V gene, CDR1 is SNHLY and CDR2 is FYNNEI. The CDR3 totals 15 residues. The CDR3 DNA is TGTGCCAGCAGTGGGACAGGAGTGGCGGATGAAAAACTGTTTTTT. This translates into CASSGTGVADEKLFF.

The CDR3, as DNA: TGTGCCAGCAGCCCCCACTATCCGGGACAGGGGAACACTGAAGCTTTCTTT. Translation gives CASSPHYPGQGNTEAFF. This chain joins TRBV7-8 and TRBJ1-1; 9 bases are shared with TRBD1. CDR3 length equals 17 residues. The V gene end was trimmed by 5 bases and the J gene end by 1 base; junction bases not matched to a gene: 11. The germline CDR1 and CDR2 sequences are SGHVS and FQNEAQ. Based on the CDR3 plus reference TRBV7-8 and TRBJ1-1, the full variable domain is GAGVSQSPRYKVAKRGQDVALRCDPISGHVSLFWYQQALGQGPEFLTYFQNEAQLDKSGLPSDRFFAERPEGSVSTLKIQRTQQEDSAVYLCASSPHYPGQGNTEAFFGQGTRLTVV.

This chain uses TRBV27 with TRBJ2-7; TRBD1 is a possible D gene (5 bases). The CDR3 contains 14 residues. The germline gives CDR1 MNHEY, CDR2 SMNVEV (reference sequence). V lost 3 bases and J lost 3, with 12 bases in between. CDR3 bases: TGTGCCAGCAGTTTCTGGGGCAGTGACTACGAGCAGTACTTC. Amino acid sequence: CASSFWGSDYEQYF.

V usage is TRBV2 and J usage is TRBJ1-2; a weak D match, TRBD1 (6 bases). The CDR3 covers 13 residues. Between the trimmed V and J ends, which lost 9 bases and 6 bases, there was a span of 17 bases. Germline V gene sequence: CDR1 SNHLY, CDR2 FYNNEI. CDR3 sequence reads: CASVWGGGDGYTF. In DNA form, the CDR3 reads TGTGCCAGTGTCTGGGGCGGGGGCGATGGCTACACCTTC.

The CDR3 loop reads CASSYGASGGVGYEQYF. Written as DNA, the CDR3 is TGTGCCAGCAGTTACGGGGCTAGCGGGGGGGTCGGCTACGAGCAGTACTTC. V is TRBV27 and J is TRBJ2-7; TRBD2 aligns across 12 bases. V shed 4 bases and J 3 bases; nucleotides not matched to a gene: 10. CDR3 size: 17 residues. Germline CDR1 and CDR2: MNHEY and SMNVEV (reference sequence).

The chain recombines TRBV4-3 with TRBJ2-7, with D perhaps TRBD1 (6 bases). CDR3 size: 17 residues. Germline-derived CDR1 and CDR2 are LGHNA and YSLEER. With 4 bases removed from V and 7 bases from J, the gap between germline ends came to 26 bases. Written as DNA, the CDR3 is TGCGCCAGCAGCCCCCGACAGGAAGGTTTCCCCTCAAAGGAGCAGTACTTC. Protein: CASSPRQEGFPSKEQYF.

The V call is TRBV10-3, the J call TRBJ2-6, with 8 positions matching TRBD1. V shed 4 bases and J 0 bases; nucleotides not matched to a gene: 17. Germline assignment: CDR1 ENHRY and CDR2 SYGVKD. The CDR3 has 21 residues. The CDR3 is CAISVPPTGVGISSGANVLTF. CDR3 coding DNA: TGTGCCATCAGTGTGCCTCCGACAGGGGTGGGTATCTCCTCTGGGGCCAACGTCCTGACTTTC.

The chain couples TRBV5-4 to TRBJ2-7, with D perhaps matching TRBD1 (5 bases). This CDR3 is 15 amino acids long. Trimming left V 2 bases short and J 0 bases short, with 12 bases between. Germline CDR1 and CDR2: SGHNT and YYREEE (reference sequence). CDR3 nucleotide sequence: TGTGCCAGCAGCTTAGGGGTAGGGGTCTCCTACGAGCAGTACTTC. The encoded protein is CASSLGVGVSYEQYF.

This sequence joins TRBV4-3 and TRBJ2-3; 7 positions match TRBD2. The germline gives CDR1 LGHNA, CDR2 YSLEER. The J segment lost 3 bases and the V segment lost 4 bases, leaving 7 bases of the junction unmatched. This CDR3 has 15 amino acids. This CDR3 reads CASSPWGGLTDTQYF. As DNA, the CDR3 is TGCGCCAGCAGCCCGTGGGGGGGGTTGACAGATACGCAGTATTTT.

The chain employs TRBV6-2 or TRBV6-3 and TRBJ1-1; no definite D call. CDR1 and CDR2 from the germline V gene are MNHEY and SVGEGT. The CDR3 has 14 residues. Trimming left V 2 bases short and J 1 base short, with 8 bases between. The CDR3 nucleotides read TGTGCCAGCAGTTACGCTAGATCGAACACTGAAGCTTTCTTT. Amino acids: CASSYARSNTEAFF.

The chain employs TRBV4-2 and TRBJ2-7; tentative D call: TRBD2 (6 bases). CDR1 is LGHNA, CDR2 YNFKEQ, per germline. The CDR3 totals 13 residues. V was shortened by 1 base and J by 7 bases, with 11 bases between the two germline ends. Here the CDR3 DNA reads TGTGCCAGCAGCCAAGGCGGAGGGAGGGAGCAGTACTTC. As protein: CASSQGGGREQYF.

The chain joins TRBV4-2 to TRBJ1-3; D gene unclear. The length of the CDR3 is 15 residues. Trimming removed 0 bases from V and 0 bases from J, with 6 bases in between. CDR1 is LGHNA and CDR2 is YNFKEQ in the germline V gene. CDR3 sequence (DNA): TGTGCCAGCAGCCAAGACAGATTCTCTGGAAACACCATATATTTT. Its protein product is CASSQDRFSGNTIYF.

This chain uses TRBV11-2 with TRBJ2-6; D possibly corresponds to TRBD2 (6 bases). Between the trimmed V and J ends, which lost 5 bases and 0 bases, there was a span of 17 bases. CDR1 and CDR2 from the germline V gene are SGHAT and FQNNGV. The CDR3 is made up of 18 amino acids. The CDR3 loop is CASSARLGLSSGANVLTF. DNA of the CDR3: TGTGCCAGCAGCGCGAGACTAGGTCTGAGCTCTGGGGCCAACGTCCTGACTTTC.

The chain employs TRBV7-2 and TRBJ1-2; D remains unclear. Germline lookup yields CDR1 SGHTA and CDR2 FQGNSA. The CDR3 loop spans 15 amino acids. Deletions cut 3 bases from V and 4 bases from J, with 15 bases between. The CDR3 nucleotides read TGTGCCAGCAGCTTGTCCTTTACGGGTGCCTATGGCTACACCTTC. Encoded protein: CASSLSFTGAYGYTF.

The chain employs TRBV5-6 and TRBJ2-7; 13 positions match TRBD2. The CDR3 is 15 amino acids. The V segment lost 4 bases and the J segment 3 bases; nucleotides outside the gene matches: 4. The germline V gene has CDR1 SGHDT and CDR2 YYEEEE. The CDR3 spells CASSKTSGGLYEQYF. In nucleotides, the CDR3 is TGTGCCAGCAGCAAGACTAGCGGGGGGCTCTACGAGCAGTACTTC.

In the case of this clone: The DNA is omitted, as the CDR3 cannot be located on it reliably, and the CDR3 follows TCRdb's listing. V is TRBV6-1 and J is TRBJ1-1; no check of the table's D call, TRBD1, against the DNA was made. CDR1 and CDR2 from the germline V gene are MNHNS and SASEGT. The CDR3 spans 19 amino acids, including both terminal residues. CDR3 loop: CASSEIDSGQGQRRLGAFF.

The chain employs TRBV9 and TRBJ2-7; 9 bases fit TRBD2. V lost 7 bases and J lost 6; bases outside the gene matches: 17. Germline V CDR1 and CDR2: SGDLS, YYNGEE. The CDR3 spans 16 residues. The CDR3 is CASSLGGAGGLGEQYF. The CDR3 coding sequence is TGTGCCAGCTCCTTAGGGGGGGCGGGGGGGCTAGGCGAGCAGTACTTC. The whole variable domain, filled in from reference TRBV9 and TRBJ2-7, reads DSGVTQTPKHLITATGQRVTLRCSPRSGDLSVYWYQQSLDQGLQFLIQYYNGEERAKGNILERFSAQQFPDLHSELNLSSLELGDSALYFCASSLGGAGGLGEQYFGPGTRLTVT.

The chain employs TRBV28 and TRBJ1-6, with D tentatively TRBD1 (5 bases). Germline V gene lookup returns CDR1 MDHEN and CDR2 SYDVKM. The V end was cut by 10 bases, the J end by 0 bases, with 16 bases between. The CDR3 is 16 residues long. The CDR3 spells CATRRTGGSYNSPLHF. The CDR3 nucleotides read TGTGCCACCAGAAGAACGGGGGGCTCCTATAATTCACCCCTCCACTTT.

This clone was counted between two and nine times. CDR3 loop: CASSLGLWGQTYEQYF. CDR3 DNA sequence: TGTGCCAGCAGCTTAGGATTGTGGGGACAGACGTACGAGCAGTACTTC. This chain uses TRBV11-2 with TRBJ2-7; the match to TRBD1 covers 7 bases. The CDR3 is made up of 16 amino acids. Trimming at V came to 1 base and at J to 4 bases, leaving 10 bases not matched to a gene. Germline lookup yields CDR1 SGHAT and CDR2 FQNNGV. The whole variable domain, filled in from reference TRBV11-2 and TRBJ2-7, reads EAGVAQSPRYKIIEKRQSVAFWCNPISGHATLYWYQQILGQGPKLLIQFQNNGVVDDSQLPKDRFSAERLKGVDSTLKIQPAKLEDSAVYLCASSLGLWGQTYEQYFGPGTRLTVT.

The CDR3 is CASSLTSGSYTEAFF. As DNA, the CDR3 is TGTGCCAGCAGCTTGACCTCAGGGTCATACACTGAAGCTTTCTTT. The chain recombines TRBV7-3 with TRBJ1-1, with D possibly matching TRBD1 (5 bases). The CDR3 consists of 15 residues. V lost 3 bases, J lost 3 bases, and 14 bases lay in between. Per the germline V gene, CDR1 is SGHTA and CDR2 is FQGTGA. Full variable domain (outside the CDR3, taken from reference TRBV7-3 and TRBJ1-1): GAGVSQTPSNKVTEKGKYVELRCDPISGHTALYWYRQSLGQGPEFLIYFQGTGAADDSGLPNDRFFAVRPEGSVSTLKIQRTERGDSAVYLCASSLTSGSYTEAFFGQGTRLTVV.

V usage is TRBV9 and J usage is TRBJ1-2; perhaps TRBD1 as D (5 bases). CDR1 and CDR2 (germline): SGDLS, YYNGEE. CDR3 size: 16 residues. V lost 4 bases and J 0 bases, leaving 16 bases between the germline ends. CDR3 in amino acids: CASSLSVAGANYGYTF. For the CDR3, the DNA is TGTGCCAGCAGCTTGAGCGTAGCGGGGGCTAACTATGGCTACACCTTC.

V usage is TRBV11-2 and J usage is TRBJ1-1; weak D call: TRBD1 (6 bases). This CDR3 comprises 16 residues. V was clipped by 5 bases and J by 4 bases, with 20 bases between them. The germline V gene has CDR1 SGHAT and CDR2 FQNNGV. The CDR3 DNA reads as TGTGCCAGCAGCGTAGGATACAGGGATTTGGGCACTGAAGCTTTCTTT. This gives the protein CASSVGYRDLGTEAFF.

The rearrangement uses TRBV11-2 and TRBJ1-3; 8 bases map to TRBD1. This CDR3 contains 19 residues. Germline CDR1 SGHAT, CDR2 FQNNGV. Trimming cost V 5 bases and J 0 bases; bases outside gene matches: 15. CDR3 DNA sequence: TGTGCCAGCAGCGAATGGGAGGGAAGGGACAGGAGCTCTGGAAACACCATATATTTT. The encoded protein is CASSEWEGRDRSSGNTIYF.